What follows are 25 T cell receptor beta chains derived from one specimen sequenced in a study of spatial heterogeneity in lung cancer. The time point is: sample taken at primary tumor resection. Unsorted whole RNA samples from tumor, nontumor lung or frozen PBMC were sequenced. MiXCR, run by TCRdb on the 5' RACE reads, gives a single entry per CDR3 protein. The table lists thousands of distinct CDR3 sequences, roughly 4.4% of them singletons. The sequencing used normal lung tissue next to the tumor, collected at surgery. The receptor set was obtained from a female donor with early-stage non-small cell lung cancer.

This clonotype is deemed medium-sized. The CDR3 DNA sequence: TGTGCCAGCAGCCCCGACAGTTACAGTGGAAACACCATATATTTT. This codes for CASSPDSYSGNTIYF. The genes are TRBV6-1 and TRBJ1-3; possible D gene TRBD1, 5 bases. Trimming removed 6 bases at V and 3 bases at J, with 15 bases between. The CDR3 is made up of 15 amino acids. Germline values: CDR1 MNHNS, CDR2 SASEGT.

This clonotype is classed as medium-sized (0.01 to 0.1%). The V call is TRBV25-1, the J call TRBJ2-2; D ambiguous. Germline values: CDR1 MGHDK, CDR2 SYGVNS. The CDR3 sequence is 14 residues long. V dropped 10 bases and J dropped 0 bases, with 12 bases sitting between them. The chain's CDR3 is CATSPQANTGELFF. As DNA, the CDR3 is TGTGCCACCTCTCCGCAGGCGAACACCGGGGAGCTGTTTTTT.

By its share, this clonotype is medium-sized. The rearrangement links TRBV9 to TRBJ2-3; D possibly corresponds to TRBD2 (7 bases). The CDR3 has 15 amino acids. CDR1 and CDR2 from the germline V gene are SGDLS and YYNGEE. Between the trimmed V and J ends, which lost 0 bases and 1 base, there was a span of 9 bases. The CDR3: CASSVVRGRTDTQYF. DNA for the CDR3: TGTGCCAGCAGCGTAGTGCGGGGGCGCACAGATACGCAGTATTTT.

This clonotype counts as medium-sized. The CDR3 DNA is TGCGCCAGCAGCCCCTGGCTGGCGGGAGGATCGCGCAATGAGCAGTTCTTC. Residues: CASSPWLAGGSRNEQFF. V is TRBV5-1 and J is TRBJ2-1; 8 nucleotides align to TRBD2. Germline CDR1 and CDR2: SGHRS and YFSETQ. Losses at the gene ends were 4 bases for V and 6 bases for J; bases not matched to a gene: 15. The CDR3 consists of 17 residues.

This clonotype has ten or more counts. The chain combines TRBV24-1 with TRBJ2-2; D not resolved. CDR1 and CDR2 (germline): KGHDR, SFDVKD. This CDR3 contains 13 residues. The V end lost 2 bases, the J end lost 5 bases, and 5 bases lay between the germline ends. CDR3: CATSDSQTGELFF. In DNA, the CDR3 is TGTGCCACCAGTGATTCCCAGACCGGGGAGCTGTTTTTT.

This chain connects TRBV20-1 to TRBJ2-3; TRBD2 matches 14 bases. From germline, CDR1 is DFQATT and CDR2 SNEGSKA (reference sequence). The junction had 11 bases not matched to a gene; V was cut back by 6 bases and J by 6 bases. The CDR3 runs to 16 residues. CDR3 protein: CSAAGTSGGRGDTQYF. The DNA of the CDR3 is TGCAGTGCAGCCGGGACTAGCGGGGGCCGGGGGGATACGCAGTATTTT.

At least ten counts were recorded for this clonotype. V and J are TRBV5-1 and TRBJ2-7, with D hard to call. Germline lookup yields CDR1 SGHRS and CDR2 YFSETQ. The V end was cut by 5 bases, the J end by 0 bases, with 6 bases between. This CDR3 region has 12 residues. Here the CDR3 reads CASSLSSYEQYF. The CDR3 DNA follows: TGCGCCAGCAGTTTGAGCTCCTACGAGCAGTACTTC. The full variable domain, with the rest looked up from reference TRBV5-1 and TRBJ2-7, is KAGVTQTPRYLIKTRGQQVTLSCSPISGHRSVSWYQQTPGQGLQFLFEYFSETQRNKGNFPGRFSGRQFSNSRSEMNVSTLELGDSALYLCASSLSSYEQYFGPGTRLTVT.

Sample share makes this clonotype medium-sized (0.01 to 0.1%). The chain links TRBV5-1 to TRBJ1-1; D unresolved. Germline assignment: CDR1 SGHRS and CDR2 YFSETQ. The CDR3 contains 12 residues. V was trimmed by 3 bases and J by 7 bases, leaving 10 bases between them. The CDR3 here is CASSSELNEAFF. DNA for the CDR3: TGCGCCAGCAGCTCGGAACTGAATGAAGCTTTCTTT.

Many counts were recorded for this clonotype. The genes are TRBV3-1 and TRBJ1-5; 7 nucleotides line up with TRBD1. Germline V gene data show CDR1 as LGHDT and CDR2 as YNNKEL (reference sequence). CDR3 length: 17 residues. The junction had 9 bases not matched to a gene; V was cut back by 0 bases and J by 4 bases. The CDR3 bases are TGTGCCAGCAGCCAAGATTCGCGACAGGGAGGTAATCAGCCCCAGCATTTT. This translates into CASSQDSRQGGNQPQHF.

This clonotype is medium-sized (0.01 to 0.1%) in the sample. The CDR3 spells CASSLRGQGSSSGYEQYF. The CDR3 nucleotides read TGTGCCAGCAGTTTAAGGGGACAGGGGTCCTCTAGTGGGTACGAGCAGTACTTC. V is TRBV27 and J is TRBJ2-7; 10 positions agree with TRBD1. The V and J ends lost 2 bases and 4 bases, in that order; junction bases with no gene match: 14. Germline V lookup: CDR1 MNHEY, CDR2 SMNVEV (reference sequence). The CDR3 length is 18 residues.

This clonotype was observed many times. This chain connects TRBV30 to TRBJ1-2, with D hard to call. Germline assignment: CDR1 GTSNPN and CDR2 SVGIG (reference sequence). V lost 0 bases and J lost 4, with 3 bases in between. This CDR3 is built from 11 residues. CDR3 in DNA: TGTGCCTGGAGTGTAGGCTATGGCTACACCTTC. It codes for CAWSVGYGYTF. Together with reference TRBV30 and TRBJ1-2, the CDR3 gives the full variable domain: SQTIHQWPATLVQPVGSPLSLECTVEGTSNPNLYWYRQAAGRGLQLLFYSVGIGQISSEVPQNLSASRPQDRQFILSSKKLLLSDSGFYLCAWSVGYGYTFGSGTRLTVV.

This clonotype was counted ten times or more. The chain uses TRBV28 and TRBJ2-1; TRBD2 agrees at 8 bases. Germline V gives CDR1 MDHEN, CDR2 SYDVKM. The CDR3 runs to 14 residues. Trimming removed 7 bases from V and 5 bases from J; junction bases left unmatched: 7. CDR3 coding DNA: TGTGCCAGCAACGGGGGGGGCCATAACAATGAGCAGTTCTTC. Translation: CASNGGGHNNEQFF.

This clonotype was counted between two and nine times. The chain links TRBV4-1 to TRBJ2-7, with D possibly TRBD2 on 5 matching bases. V dropped 1 base and J dropped 1 base, with 23 bases sitting between them. This CDR3 is 19 amino acids long. CDR1 and CDR2 (germline): MGHRA, YSYEKL. CDR3 sequence reads: CASSQVSFKEAAPSYEQYF. The CDR3 nucleotides are TGCGCCAGCAGCCAAGTCAGTTTCAAGGAGGCCGCGCCGTCCTACGAGCAGTACTTC.

This clonotype counts as medium-sized. This chain joins TRBV6-1 and TRBJ2-5; 8 bases fit TRBD2. The germline CDR1 and CDR2 sequences are MNHNS and SASEGT. The CDR3 has 14 amino acids. V was clipped by 6 bases and J by 5 bases; unmatched bases: 8. CDR3 protein: CASSGGGQVETQYF. CDR3 nucleotides: TGTGCCAGCAGCGGCGGGGGGCAGGTCGAGACCCAGTACTTC.

This clonotype was counted ten times or more. This rearrangement joins TRBV5-1 to TRBJ1-2, with 9 bases fitting TRBD1. The CDR3 is 14 residues long. Trimming took 4 bases from V and 6 from J; bases not matched to a gene: 7. CDR1 SGHRS and CDR2 YFSETQ come from the germline V gene. CDR3 loop: CASSPNRTGDGYTF. In DNA form, the CDR3 reads TGCGCCAGCAGCCCGAACAGGACAGGGGATGGCTACACCTTC.

The sample holds many counts of this clonotype. The rearrangement uses TRBV7-3 and TRBJ2-5; tentative D call: TRBD1 (5 bases). Per the germline V gene, CDR1 is SGHTA and CDR2 is FQGTGA. V was trimmed by 5 bases and J by 2 bases, leaving 12 bases between them. This CDR3 region has 14 residues. CDR3 nucleotide sequence: TGTGCCAGCAGCCCTCTAGACAGTCAAGAGACCCAGTACTTC. This gives the protein CASSPLDSQETQYF.

This clonotype was observed once. The chain recombines TRBV5-1 with TRBJ2-3, with TRBD2 matching 15 bases. Losses at the gene ends were 4 bases for V and 4 bases for J; bases not matched to a gene: 4. This CDR3 spans 16 amino acids. Germline CDR1 is SGHRS and CDR2 is YFSETQ. CDR3 nucleotide sequence: TGCGCCAGCAGCCGCCGGACTAGCGGGAGGGCAGATACGCAGTATTTT. It is translated as CASSRRTSGRADTQYF.

By frequency in the sample, this clonotype is medium-sized (0.01 to 0.1%). The rearrangement links TRBV6-1 to TRBJ1-6; TRBD1 matches 8 bases. Germline V gives CDR1 MNHNS, CDR2 SASEGT. V trimming: 4 bases; J trimming: 12 bases; junction bases outside the gene matches: 8. CDR3 length equals 14 residues. CDR3 protein: CASSAEQGGRPLHF. DNA of the CDR3: TGTGCCAGCAGTGCTGAACAGGGGGGGAGACCCCTCCACTTT.

The sample holds many counts of this clonotype. The gene calls are TRBV2 and TRBJ2-3; D is possibly TRBD2 (7 bases). Germline values: CDR1 SNHLY, CDR2 FYNNEI. Trimming removed 2 bases from V and 8 bases from J, with 17 bases in between. The CDR3 is 15 residues long. The CDR3 DNA follows: TGTGCCAGCAGTGAACGGCTAGGGGGAGGGGGTACGCAGTATTTT. Its protein product is CASSERLGGGGTQYF.

The rearrangement links TRBV28 to TRBJ1-1; D uncertain. Germline CDR1 reads MDHEN; CDR2 reads SYDVKM. The CDR3 contains 11 residues. V gave up 7 bases and J gave up 4 bases, with 7 bases separating them. CDR3 nucleotides: TGTGCCAGCACAGGCGCCACTGAAGCTTTCTTT. Its protein product is CASTGATEAFF.

This clonotype was counted ten times or more. V usage is TRBV5-1 and J usage is TRBJ1-2; no clear D. This CDR3 has 14 amino acids. Trimming removed 2 bases from V and 3 bases from J, with 11 bases in between. Germline V CDR1 and CDR2: SGHRS, YFSETQ. CDR3 in DNA: TGCGCCAGCAGCTTAAGGAAGGAGGACTATGGCTACACCTTC. It specifies CASSLRKEDYGYTF.

To note about this clonotype: This sequence may be a read error, since a much larger clone differs from it by one base. CDR3 in amino acids: CASSQESSSSSRSPLHF. The CDR3 DNA reads TGTGCCAGCAGCCAAGAATCCTCCTCATCGTCTCGTTCACCCCTCCACTTT. The rearrangement links TRBV3-1 to TRBJ1-6; no clear D. The CDR3 runs to 17 residues. Germline assignment: CDR1 LGHDT and CDR2 YNNKEL (reference sequence). The V gene lost 0 bases and the J gene lost 9 bases, with 18 bases spanning the gap.

By proportion, this clonotype is medium-sized. The V call is TRBV28, the J call TRBJ2-7; 11 bases fit TRBD1. The CDR3 totals 15 residues. Trimming removed 4 bases from V and 7 bases from J; junction bases left unmatched: 9. The V gene's germline CDR1 is MDHEN and CDR2 SYDVKM. The CDR3 region has the DNA TGTGCCAGCAGTTCCAGCGGACAGGGGGCGCCTGAGCAGTACGTC. This sequence encodes CASSSSGQGAPEQYV.

This clonotype was seen at least ten times. The rearrangement joins TRBV10-3 to TRBJ2-7; TRBD1 matches 10 bases. V gave up 4 bases and J gave up 7 bases; unmatched junction bases: 10. This CDR3 spans 15 amino acids. Per the germline V gene, CDR1 is ENHRY and CDR2 is SYGVKD. Here the CDR3 reads CAISGRTGGLVEQYF. As DNA, the CDR3 is TGTGCCATCAGTGGAAGGACAGGGGGATTGGTAGAGCAGTACTTC.

Within the sample, this clonotype is medium-sized. This chain links TRBV27 with TRBJ2-4; TRBD1 matches 9 bases. The trim removed 6 bases at V and 7 bases at J, leaving 7 bases unmatched. The V gene's germline CDR1 is MNHEY and CDR2 SMNVEV (reference sequence). This CDR3 is 14 amino acids long. As DNA, the CDR3 is TGTGCCAGCAGACAACAGGGGGCACAGAACATTCAGTACTTC. It is translated as CASRQQGAQNIQYF.